This T cell receptor beta chain was recovered during a study of beta chain features in type 1 diabetes. Points from the study as a whole: Unsettled here was the matter of whether HLA type influences TCRB rearrangement. For patients, the naive, central memory and Treg TCRB repertoires appeared more alike than for healthy donors.

The CDR3 extends over 15 amino acids. The germline V gene has CDR1 SQVTM and CDR2 ANQGSEA. V shed 7 bases and J 1 base; nucleotides not matched to a gene: 10. This clone was detected a few times. What it recognizes is unknown. All of the isolated RNA was reverse transcribed, so expressed TCRB transcripts were sequenced. Roughly 3.4 million reads were obtained on average from naive, central memory and regulatory T cell samples. Assay used: immunoSEQ multiplex PCR; TCRdb lists only in-frame clones, some missing. The sample consists of under 300,000 clones, under 8.5% of them appearing once. The sequenced material came from central memory CD4+ T cells from blood. The source is a woman aged 18-29 years in good health. The chain couples TRBV29-1 to TRBJ2-5, with 9 bases identical to TRBD1. CDR3 sequence reads: CSADLTGGVQETQYF. The CDR3 coding sequence is TGCAGCGCAGACCTGACAGGGGGTGTCCAAGAGACCCAGTACTTC. The full variable domain, with the rest looked up from reference TRBV29-1 and TRBJ2-5, is SAVISQKPSRDICQRGTSLTIQCQVDSQVTMMFWYRQQPGQSLTLIATANQGSEATYESGFVIDKFPISRPNLTFSTLTVSNMSPEDSSIYLCSADLTGGVQETQYFGPGTRLLVL.